This T cell receptor beta chain appears in the sequencing data of a study of esophageal squamous cell carcinoma under preoperative chemotherapy. Points from the study as a whole: Post-treatment tumor-infiltrating lymphocytes appeared partly derived from peripheral T cells migrating into the tumor. Tumor-infiltrating lymphocytes showed no significant post-chemotherapy TCR diversity increase, unlike peripheral T cells.

This sample's time point: before preoperative PTX-NDP chemotherapy. Before surgery, patients were given preoperative paclitaxel-nedaplatin chemotherapy. The CDR3 is 12 residues long. V lost 9 bases to trimming and J lost 13 bases, with 19 bases between them. Germline CDR1 reads MNHNS; CDR2 reads SASEGT. This clonotype was detected a few times. Antigen unknown. A much bigger clone sits one base away, suggesting this may be a read error. TCRdb independently ran MiXCR on the PCR reads; one entry per CDR3 protein. The sample has fewer than 40,000 distinct CDR3 sequences; roughly half are singletons. This sequence originates from a human donor with esophageal squamous cell carcinoma. The donor label of this sample is uncertain. This chain uses TRBV6-1 with TRBJ2-1; no definite D call. Sampling took place from a patient given preoperative chemotherapy. CDR3 amino acids: CASSALQETQFF. The CDR3 nucleotides read TGTGCCAGTTCGGCCCTCCAAGAGACCCAGTTCTTC.